Detailed here is one TCR beta chain. Only a few counts were recorded for this clonotype. This clone's antigen is unknown. Within one base of it there is no much larger clone, and no base qualities were kept. Trimmed from V: 3 bases; trimmed from J: 0 bases; junction bases lacking a gene match: 3. Its CDR3 holds 15 amino acids, cysteine through phenylalanine. Only CDR3 DNA remains: 45 bases, in frame from the first base. The CDR1 and CDR2 encoded by the germline V gene are MNHNS and SASEGT. This sample is part of a study of CD8 T cells in Susac syndrome (dated by TCRdb to 2018 to 2020). Background for the entire study: Whether CD8+ T cell activation and differentiation in Susac syndrome was antigen driven was tested using repertoire sequencing. The clonality of the CD8+ T cell repertoire was compared across about a dozen healthy donors, some 14 Susac syndrome patients and 15 multiple sclerosis patients.

RNA was extracted with the RNeasy kit and about 0.5 to 1 ug was reverse transcribed using random hexamers. The immunoSEQ multiplex PCR assay, which covers 54 Vbeta and 13 Jbeta segments, was used to amplify TCR beta CDR3 regions. PCR amplification bias was corrected by using a synthetic template baseline for primer optimization and computational correction. In the source study's methods: Reads were annotated to V, D and J genes per IMGT and analyzed with immunoSEQ Analyzer, keeping only productive sequences. Clonality was calculated as one minus the Shannon entropy normalized by log2 of the number of productive unique sequences. For each patient and control, public and private clones were evaluated among the 100 most prevalent clones. A clone was defined as Susac-specific if it was absent from the healthy and MS cohorts, from some 1,100 published viral clones and from other ImmuneACCESS disease sequences. TCRdb ran its own pipeline on the public reads, namely fastp trimming at Q25 and MiXCR clone calling, and kept in-frame beta chains. Under each unique CDR3 protein, matching rows form one entry showing the most common genes and DNA. TCRdb's processing, not the authors', yielded these V and J calls. The sample has about 80,000 distinct CDR3 sequences on record, 94% of them singletons. About 0.25% of the sample lies in the top ten.

Results the study describes overall, beyond this receptor: The number of individuals in the TCR sequencing and HLA analysis was recognized as being relatively small.

High-throughput TCR beta sequencing profiled peripheral blood CD8+ and CD4+ T cells from healthy donors, Susac syndrome patients and multiple sclerosis patients. The healthy donors served as controls matched for age and sex. Bulk CD8+ and CD4+ T cells were purified by magnetic negative isolation, while CD8+ TEMRA cells were enriched using FACS. Blood was collected in EDTA tubes and processed within 24 hours, with PBMCs isolated through density gradient centrifugation. PBMCs intended for TCR sequencing were cryopreserved in liquid nitrogen and were subsequently thawed in a 37 degrees C water bath. The sorted or isolated CD4+, CD8+ and CD8+ TEMRA cells reached a purity of at least 90%.

The sequence was collected from a human donor in good health. Recombination linked TRBV6-1 to TRBJ2-3; 7 central nucleotides agree with TRBD2. Sequenced input: CD8+ T cells from PBMCs. The DNA sequence is given as TGTGCCAGCAGTGAGCTAGCGGATAGCACAGATACGCAGTATTTT. It translates to CASSELADSTDTQYF.